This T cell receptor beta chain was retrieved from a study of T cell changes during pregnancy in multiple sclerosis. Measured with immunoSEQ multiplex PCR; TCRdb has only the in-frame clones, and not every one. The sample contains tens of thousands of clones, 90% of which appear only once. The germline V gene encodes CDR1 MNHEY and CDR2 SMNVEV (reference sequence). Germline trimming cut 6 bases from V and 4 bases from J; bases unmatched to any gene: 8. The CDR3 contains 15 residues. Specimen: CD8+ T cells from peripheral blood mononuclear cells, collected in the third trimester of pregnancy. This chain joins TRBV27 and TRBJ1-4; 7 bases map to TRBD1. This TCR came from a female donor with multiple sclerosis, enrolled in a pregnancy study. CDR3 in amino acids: CASRILAGGNEKLFF. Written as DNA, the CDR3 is TGTGCCAGCAGAATTTTGGCAGGGGGTAATGAAAAACTGTTTTTT.